The next 4 T cell receptor beta chains were all read from a single sample in a study of post-analysis software for immune sequencing data (dated by TCRdb to the mid-2010s). Summary of the overall study and its limitations: Significantly higher frequencies in patients than in controls were found for five or six TRBV segments, including TRBV5-6, TRBV5-1 and TRBV20-1.

These receptors' targets are unknown. To prepare the library, PCR was applied. TCRdb shows the sequencer as Illumina HiSeq 2500. To reduce PCR and sequencing biases, unique molecular identifiers were incorporated into the TCR beta cDNA libraries. Clones were called with MiXCR by TCRdb after fastp trimmed the public reads at Q25, and only in-frame beta chains were retained. A single entry per CDR3 protein holds the most common genes and DNA from its merged rows. In this sample the table shows roughly 800,000 distinct CDR3 sequences, roughly 30% of which occur a single time. The ten largest clonotypes hold roughly 0.57% of the sample. The material sequenced was blood. All receptors come from a girl under 18 with multiple sclerosis.

A word on this clonotype: Germline and junction disagree at one end, which may indicate a read error. The chain combines TRBV5-6 with TRBJ2-3, with 9 bases lining up with TRBD2. Germline V gives CDR1 SGHDT, CDR2 YYEEEE. This CDR3 has 16 amino acids. CDR3 amino acids: CASSFRSSGTTDTRYF. The CDR3 region has the DNA TGTGCCAGCAGCTTTCGGTCTAGCGGGACCACAGATACGCGGTATTTT.

The table lists this clonotype with a few counts. This chain connects TRBV4-1 to TRBJ1-1, with D unresolved. V gave up 4 bases and J gave up 5 bases, with 11 bases separating them. This CDR3 has 13 amino acids. Germline values: CDR1 MGHRA, CDR2 YSYEKL. The CDR3 sequence: CASSPRSGTEAFF. CDR3 bases: TGCGCCAGCAGCCCTCGGAGTGGGACTGAAGCTTTCTTT.

This rearrangement joins TRBV20-1 to TRBJ2-2; D is unclear. The CDR3 is made up of 12 amino acids. Trimming pared 2 bases from V and 4 bases from J, leaving 5 bases between. The germline V gene encodes CDR1 DFQATT and CDR2 SNEGSKA (reference sequence). The CDR3 DNA follows: TGCAGTGCTAGAAAGAGCACCGGGGAGCTGTTTTTT. This gives the protein CSARKSTGELFF.

This clonotype was picked up a small number of times. This sequence joins TRBV2 and TRBJ1-6, with D unresolved. Germline CDR1 reads SNHLY; CDR2 reads FYNNEI. V was shortened by 2 bases and J by 0 bases, with 11 bases between the two germline ends. This CDR3 comprises 17 residues. As DNA, the CDR3 is TGTGCCAGCAGTGAATATGGGTTGAGCTCCTATAATTCACCCCTCCACTTT. Its protein product is CASSEYGLSSYNSPLHF.